These 19 T cell receptor beta chains came from one sample sequenced in a study of CD8 T cells in ankylosing spondylitis. MiXCR was run by TCRdb on the 5' RACE reads, yielding one entry per CDR3 protein. This table has roughly 150,000 distinct CDR3 sequences, around a third appearing once. The sequencing input was synovial fluid, either unsorted or a sorted T cell fraction (not recorded which). All receptors derive from a male donor with ankylosing spondylitis.

This chain connects TRBV20-1 to TRBJ2-7, with TRBD2 as a possible D gene (5 bases). V dropped 6 bases and J dropped 5 bases, with 20 bases sitting between them. Germline CDR1 reads DFQATT; CDR2 reads SNEGSKA (reference sequence). The CDR3 is made up of 14 amino acids. The CDR3 DNA reads as TGCAGTGCCCCCATGCCCGGAGGACGGCACGAGCAGTACTTC. Its protein product is CSAPMPGGRHEQYF.

In this sample, this clonotype turned up many times. This sequence joins TRBV6-1 and TRBJ2-7; the match to TRBD2 covers 13 bases. V lost 8 bases, J lost 6 bases, and 10 bases stayed unmatched. Germline CDR1 is MNHNS and CDR2 is SASEGT. This CDR3 has 15 residues. The CDR3 nucleotides read TGTGCCAGCGGAACTCCGGGACTAGCGGGAATCGAGCAGTACTTC. It encodes CASGTPGLAGIEQYF.

This clonotype was recorded at least ten times. This sequence joins TRBV15 and TRBJ2-1; D is unresolved. V lost 4 bases, J lost 0 bases, and 10 bases lay in between. Per the germline V gene, CDR1 is LNHNV and CDR2 is YYDKDF (reference sequence). The CDR3 sequence is 15 residues long. The CDR3 region has the DNA TGTGCCACCAGCATCGAGGTTAACTCCTACAATGAGCAGTTCTTC. It encodes CATSIEVNSYNEQFF.

This clonotype came up once. The V and J genes are TRBV6-5 and TRBJ1-3; TRBD1 agrees at 9 bases. Germline V lookup: CDR1 MNHEY, CDR2 SVGAGI. The length of the CDR3 is 16 residues. The trim removed 10 bases at V and 1 base at J, leaving 11 bases unmatched. CDR3 in amino acids: CATRLQGAFSGNTIYF. The DNA of the CDR3 is TGTGCCACCAGATTACAGGGGGCGTTTTCTGGAAACACCATATATTTT.

This chain uses TRBV20-1 with TRBJ2-7; TRBD2 agrees at 12 bases. The CDR3 contains 14 residues. Germline V CDR1 and CDR2: DFQATT, SNEGSKA (reference sequence). The J segment lost 6 bases and the V segment lost 3 bases, leaving 6 bases of the junction unmatched. CDR3 nucleotides: TGCAGTGCTAGTCTAGCGGGAGGGGGAGGCGAGCAGTACTTC. Encoded protein: CSASLAGGGGEQYF.

The rearrangement joins TRBV2 to TRBJ1-1; perhaps TRBD1 as D (5 bases). This CDR3 has 11 amino acids. Germline assignment: CDR1 SNHLY and CDR2 FYNNEI. Between the trimmed V and J ends, which lost 4 bases and 12 bases, there was a span of 12 bases. CDR3 region: CASSVGRVTFF. The CDR3 nucleotides read TGTGCCAGCAGTGTTGGCAGGGTGACTTTCTTT.

In this sample, this clonotype turned up many times. The chain uses TRBV20-1 and TRBJ2-7; the match to TRBD2 covers 10 bases. With 6 bases clipped from V and 7 bases from J, the junction kept 3 bases outside the gene matches. CDR3 length: 11 amino acids. Germline V gives CDR1 DFQATT, CDR2 SNEGSKA (reference sequence). The CDR3 loop is CSAGLATEQYF. DNA for the CDR3: TGCAGTGCGGGACTAGCGACGGAGCAGTACTTC.

V is TRBV28 and J is TRBJ2-7, with 7 bases matching TRBD1. V was pared by 3 bases and J by 6 bases, with 11 bases of the junction left unmatched. The CDR3 loop spans 15 amino acids. Looked up from germline, CDR1 is MDHEN and CDR2 is SYDVKM. CDR3 amino acids: CASSLRTGTLSEQYF. The DNA for the CDR3 is TGTGCCAGCAGTTTGAGGACAGGTACTCTAAGCGAGCAGTACTTC. Full variable domain (missing parts from reference TRBV28 and TRBJ2-7): DVKVTQSSRYLVKRTGEKVFLECVQDMDHENMFWYRQDPGLGLRLIYFSYDVKMKEKGDIPEGYSVSREKKERFSLILESASTNQTSMYLCASSLRTGTLSEQYFGPGTRLTVT.

This clonotype occurred a few times. The V and J genes are TRBV3-1 and TRBJ1-6; D uncertain. Germline V CDR1 and CDR2: LGHDT, YNNKEL (reference sequence). The CDR3 has 15 amino acids. The ends were cut back, 0 bases at V and 0 bases at J, with 3 bases in the middle. CDR3 amino acids: CASSQEGSYNSPLHF. The CDR3 DNA is TGTGCCAGCAGCCAAGAGGGCTCCTATAATTCACCCCTCCACTTT.

This clonotype was seen at least ten times. One end of the junction fails to match germline, which may point to a read error. This chain uses TRBV7-3 with TRBJ2-1; TRBD1 might be the D (6 bases). CDR3 length equals 14 residues. CDR1 and CDR2 (germline): SGHTA, FQGTGA. The CDR3 DNA reads TGTGCCAGCCGCTTGGACAGTTCCTACAATGAGCAGTTCTTC. It specifies CASRLDSSYNEQFF.

This clonotype was detected only a few times. This chain uses TRBV28 with TRBJ2-6; no clear D gene. Per germline, CDR1 MDHEN and CDR2 SYDVKM. The CDR3 extends over 18 amino acids. Trimming pared 6 bases from V and 0 bases from J, leaving 18 bases between. The CDR3 bases are TGTGCCAGCAGCCGGGCTCCCACAGCTTCCTCTGGGGCCAACGTCCTGACTTTC. This encodes CASSRAPTASSGANVLTF.

This sequence joins TRBV20-1 and TRBJ2-3; 10 nucleotides line up with TRBD2. CDR3 size: 17 residues. The V and J ends lost 6 bases and 4 bases, in that order; junction bases with no gene match: 16. The germline CDR1 and CDR2 sequences are DFQATT and SNEGSKA (reference sequence). The DNA of the CDR3 is TGCAGTGCGCCTCGCAGCGGGAGGGCCCGAATCGCAGATACGCAGTATTTT. Amino acids: CSAPRSGRARIADTQYF.

The chain couples TRBV20-1 to TRBJ1-2; the D gene is possibly TRBD1 (6 bases). The CDR3 spans 14 residues. The germline gives CDR1 DFQATT, CDR2 SNEGSKA (reference sequence). With 0 bases removed from V and 11 bases from J, the gap between germline ends came to 19 bases. The CDR3 protein is CSARDGTRSPGYTF. Here the CDR3 DNA reads TGCAGTGCTAGAGACGGGACACGAAGCCCTGGGTACACCTTC.

This clonotype was found many times. The gene calls are TRBV5-1 and TRBJ2-5, with D uncertain. This CDR3 is 17 amino acids long. Germline V gene lookup returns CDR1 SGHRS and CDR2 YFSETQ. Trimming shortened V by 0 bases and J by 2 bases, and 17 bases separated the two germline ends. CDR3 sequence (DNA): TGCGCCAGCAGCTTGGGTGGCAATCAAGTTCCACAAGAGACCCAGTACTTC. Amino acids: CASSLGGNQVPQETQYF.

This chain connects TRBV28 to TRBJ1-5; 8 bases map to TRBD1. The CDR3 extends over 14 amino acids. V lost 5 bases, J lost 6 bases, and 6 bases stayed unmatched. CDR1 MDHEN and CDR2 SYDVKM come from the germline V gene. The CDR3 spells CASSIRGRGQPQHF. The DNA for the CDR3 is TGTGCCAGCAGTATCAGGGGGCGAGGTCAGCCCCAGCATTTT.

J is TRBJ1-5 and V is TRBV20-1; tentatively, D is TRBD1 (6 bases). Trimming stripped 0 bases from V and 2 bases from J, with 11 bases between. Germline V gene data show CDR1 as DFQATT and CDR2 as SNEGSKA (reference sequence). The CDR3 extends over 15 amino acids. CDR3 in DNA: TGCAGTGCTAGAGAAGGGGGGGCCGGCAATCAGCCCCAGCATTTT. Protein sequence: CSAREGGAGNQPQHF.

The chain recombines TRBV11-2 with TRBJ2-3; TRBD2 matches 7 bases. Germline values: CDR1 SGHAT, CDR2 FQNNGV. The CDR3 has 18 residues. The trim removed 1 base at V and 4 bases at J, leaving 14 bases unmatched. Written as DNA, the CDR3 is TGTGCCAGCAGCTTAGGGGCGGGAGCAGTGGTCGGGGCAGATACGCAGTATTTT. It codes for CASSLGAGAVVGADTQYF. Full variable domain (remainder filled in from reference TRBV11-2 and TRBJ2-3): EAGVAQSPRYKIIEKRQSVAFWCNPISGHATLYWYQQILGQGPKLLIQFQNNGVVDDSQLPKDRFSAERLKGVDSTLKIQPAKLEDSAVYLCASSLGAGAVVGADTQYFGPGTRLTVL.

The chain combines TRBV7-8 with TRBJ2-3; D unclear. The germline gives CDR1 SGHVS, CDR2 FQNEAQ. V lost 1 base to trimming and J lost 2 bases, with 7 bases between them. The CDR3 is made up of 14 amino acids. The chain's CDR3 is CASSLEVATDTQYF. The CDR3 nucleotides read TGTGCCAGCAGCTTAGAGGTAGCCACAGATACGCAGTATTTT.

This clonotype has at least ten counts. V and J are TRBV5-1 and TRBJ1-5; 8 bases map to TRBD1. CDR1 SGHRS and CDR2 YFSETQ come from the germline V gene. After removal of 5 bases from V and 0 bases from J, the junction contained 10 bases not matched to a gene. The CDR3 extends over 17 amino acids. CDR3: CASSMGAGQDSNQPQHF. The CDR3 coding sequence is TGCGCCAGCAGTATGGGCGCGGGACAGGATAGCAATCAGCCCCAGCATTTT.